The 9 T cell receptor beta chains given below trace back to one sample, sequenced in a study of T cell responses to AZD1222 COVID-19 vaccine (dated by TCRdb to the early 2020s). The sample's time point label, in plain terms: baseline before first vaccination. Libraries were prepared through the immunoSEQ multiplex PCR assay. TCRdb's version of the immuneACCESS table is confined to in-frame rearrangements and falls short of the full clone set. An unresolved V gene accounts for under half of the shortfall where checked; the remainder is of unknown origin. A total of roughly 150,000 clones appear in this sample, roughly 91% of them only once. The ten largest account for over 7.5% of the sample. The sample was peripheral blood, taken on day 0 of AZD1222 vaccination. The origin of the receptors is an adult in good health.

In its sample, this clone was seen a few times. The J gene is TRBJ2-7, the V gene TRBV6-2 or TRBV6-3, with TRBD1 identical over 8 bases. Germline lookup yields CDR1 MNHEY and CDR2 SVGEGT. V gave up 2 bases and J gave up 5 bases; unmatched junction bases: 11. The CDR3 is 16 amino acids. For the CDR3, the DNA is TGTGCCAGCAGTTACGAAAGGACAGGGAACCGGAACGAGCAGTACTTC. Protein sequence: CASSYERTGNRNEQYF.

The genes are TRBV30 and TRBJ1-1; D unclear. V lost 0 bases to trimming and J lost 1 base, with 21 bases between them. CDR1 is GTSNPN and CDR2 is SVGIG in the germline V gene (reference sequence). This CDR3 region has 18 residues. The CDR3 DNA reads TGTGCCTGGAGTGTATGGTATGAAAGCTCACGGGGGAACACTGAAGCTTTCTTT. It is translated as CAWSVWYESSRGNTEAFF.

This chain joins TRBV19 and TRBJ2-2, with TRBD1 identical over 12 bases. V was pared by 4 bases and J by 2 bases, with 11 bases of the junction left unmatched. Germline CDR1 is LNHDA and CDR2 is SQIVND (reference sequence). The CDR3 has 19 residues. This CDR3 reads CASSRKGPGTGGNTGELFF. The DNA for the CDR3 is TGTGCCAGTAGTAGGAAAGGACCAGGGACAGGGGGCAACACCGGGGAGCTGTTTTTT.

The V gene is TRBV4-2, the J gene TRBJ1-2, with 8 nucleotides matching TRBD1. This CDR3 has 15 amino acids. The germline CDR1 and CDR2 sequences are LGHNA and YNFKEQ. Trimming at V came to 4 bases and at J to 7 bases, leaving 11 bases not matched to a gene. The CDR3 coding sequence is TGTGCCAGCAGCCCCTCCCGACAGGGGTTCTCTGGCTACACCTTC. This gives the protein CASSPSRQGFSGYTF.

The rearrangement links TRBV5-1 to TRBJ1-2, with 7 bases fitting TRBD1. The junction had 3 bases not matched to a gene; V was cut back by 0 bases and J by 4 bases. In germline, CDR1 is SGHRS, CDR2 YFSETQ. The CDR3 loop spans 14 amino acids. CDR3 loop: CASSLGDRFYGYTF. The CDR3 region has the DNA TGCGCCAGCAGCTTGGGGGACAGATTCTATGGCTACACCTTC.

This clone occurred a few times. The chain links TRBV6-4 to TRBJ2-6, with D possibly being TRBD1 (6 bases). The CDR3 sequence is 16 residues long. Germline V gene lookup returns CDR1 MRHNA and CDR2 SNTAGT. V lost 3 bases and J lost 0, with 9 bases in between. This CDR3 reads CASSELGGSGANVLTF. CDR3 bases: TGTGCCAGCAGTGAATTAGGGGGCTCTGGGGCCAACGTCCTGACTTTC.

The gene calls are TRBV5-4 and TRBJ1-2; 10 positions match TRBD1. The V gene end was trimmed by 1 base and the J gene end by 6 bases; junction bases not matched to a gene: 6. Per germline, CDR1 SGHNT and CDR2 YYREEE (reference sequence). The CDR3 spans 15 residues. The CDR3 region is CASSLRDRGTNGYTF. CDR3 DNA sequence: TGTGCCAGCAGCTTGCGGGACAGGGGAACTAATGGCTACACCTTC.

V gene TRBV7-9 combines with J gene TRBJ1-2; D perhaps matches TRBD1 (5 bases). CDR1 is SEHNR and CDR2 is FQNEAQ in the germline V gene (reference sequence). The V gene lost 5 bases and the J gene lost 3 bases, with 13 bases spanning the gap. This CDR3 has 14 residues. CDR3 nucleotides: TGTGCCAGCAGCCATCCCGGGGGGGACTATGGCTACACCTTC. Protein sequence: CASSHPGGDYGYTF.

The chain is built from TRBV5-1 and TRBJ1-4; unclear D gene. CDR3 length: 15 amino acids. Per the germline V gene, CDR1 is SGHRS and CDR2 is YFSETQ. V lost 0 bases and J 7 bases, leaving 13 bases between the germline ends. CDR3 in amino acids: CASSLVEGISEKLFF. CDR3 DNA: TGCGCCAGCAGCTTGGTTGAGGGAATAAGTGAAAAACTGTTTTTT.